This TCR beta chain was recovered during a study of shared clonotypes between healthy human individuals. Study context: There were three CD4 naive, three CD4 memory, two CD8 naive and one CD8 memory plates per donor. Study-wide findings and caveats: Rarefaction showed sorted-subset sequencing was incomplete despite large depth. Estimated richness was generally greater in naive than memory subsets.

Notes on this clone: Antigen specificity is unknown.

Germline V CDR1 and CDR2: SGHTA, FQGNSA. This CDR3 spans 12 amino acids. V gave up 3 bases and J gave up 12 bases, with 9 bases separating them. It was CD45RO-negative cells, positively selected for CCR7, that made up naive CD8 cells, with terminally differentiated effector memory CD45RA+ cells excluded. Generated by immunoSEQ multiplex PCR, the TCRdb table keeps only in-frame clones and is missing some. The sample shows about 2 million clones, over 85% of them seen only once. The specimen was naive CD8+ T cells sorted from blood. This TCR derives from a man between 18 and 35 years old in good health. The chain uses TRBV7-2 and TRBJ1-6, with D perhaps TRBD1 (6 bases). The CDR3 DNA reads TGTGCCAGCAGCTTCACAGGGCAACCCCTCCACTTT. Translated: CASSFTGQPLHF. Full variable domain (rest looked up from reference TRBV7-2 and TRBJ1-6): GAGVSQSPSNKVTEKGKDVELRCDPISGHTALYWYRQSLGQGLEFLIYFQGNSAPDKSGLPSDRFSAERTGGSVSTLTIQRTQQEDSAVYLCASSFTGQPLHFGNGTRLTVT.